Sequencing of this T cell receptor beta chain was carried out in a study of cytotoxic CD8 clonotypes in ibrutinib-treated CLL. Clones were read by immunoSEQ multiplex PCR, and TCRdb kept only the in-frame ones, dropping some. The table lists about 36,000 clones, 71% of them singletons. The CDR3 has 12 residues. CDR1 and CDR2 (germline): MGHRA, YSYEKL. Trimming pared 8 bases from V and 7 bases from J, leaving 13 bases between. The specimen was PBMCs, collected at disease progression, from a patient treated with ibrutinib. The chain is built from TRBV4-1 and TRBJ2-3, with D perhaps matching TRBD2 (6 bases). This receptor was taken from a human donor with chronic lymphocytic leukemia. The CDR3: CASGRDSNTQYF. The CDR3 nucleotides read TGCGCCAGCGGCCGGGACTCGAATACGCAGTATTTT.